The 17 T cell receptor beta chains presented below share a single source sample, sequenced in a study of shared clonotypes between healthy human individuals. Naive CD8 isolation took CD45RO-negative cells positively selected for CCR7 and excluded terminally differentiated effector memory CD45RA+ cells. Method: immunoSEQ multiplex PCR; TCRdb's copy keeps in-frame clones and lacks some. The sample contains over 2,000,000 clones, just over 90% of which appear only once. Sequencing input: naive CD8+ T cells from PBMCs. Receptors originate from a man in his late teens or twenties in good health. Some clones in this sample may be carry-over from other donors' samples.

A single count supports this clone. The rearrangement joins TRBV27 to TRBJ2-1; TRBD2 matches at 9 bases. Trimming removed 2 bases from V and 8 bases from J; junction bases left unmatched: 7. Germline lookup yields CDR1 MNHEY and CDR2 SMNVEV (reference sequence). This CDR3 is 15 amino acids long. CDR3 DNA: TGTGCCAGCAGTTTACTGGCGGGAGGGCGGGATGAGCAGTTCTTC. Encoded protein: CASSLLAGGRDEQFF.

The chain combines TRBV5-1 with TRBJ2-2, with D perhaps assigned TRBD1 or TRBD2 (6 bases each). Trimming removed 4 bases from V and 4 bases from J, with 17 bases in between. Germline CDR1 and CDR2: SGHRS and YFSETQ. The CDR3 covers 16 residues. The CDR3 DNA reads as TGCGCCAGCAGCGCCCCGCTACAGGGAGGCACCGGGGAGCTGTTTTTT. Its translation: CASSAPLQGGTGELFF.

V gene TRBV27 combines with J gene TRBJ1-1; possible D gene TRBD1, 6 bases. The germline V gene encodes CDR1 MNHEY and CDR2 SMNVEV (reference sequence). CDR3 length: 13 residues. V lost 5 bases and J lost 4, with 11 bases in between. CDR3: CASSMGQFTEAFF. As DNA, the CDR3 is TGTGCCAGCAGTATGGGACAATTCACTGAAGCTTTCTTT.

The chain links TRBV10-3 to TRBJ1-1, with TRBD1 identical over 11 bases. The germline CDR1 and CDR2 sequences are ENHRY and SYGVKD. This CDR3 contains 14 residues. With 2 bases clipped from V and 7 bases from J, the junction kept 3 bases outside the gene matches. CDR3 nucleotides: TGTGCCATCAGTGAGGGGACAGGGGGGGATGAAGCTTTCTTT. The encoded protein is CAISEGTGGDEAFF.

The CDR3 coding sequence is TGTGCCAGCAATGTGGGGAGACGCACTGAAGCTTTCTTT. Its translation: CASNVGRRTEAFF. The chain has TRBV27 and TRBJ1-1; D is unclear. CDR1 and CDR2 from the germline V gene are MNHEY and SMNVEV (reference sequence). This CDR3 has 13 amino acids. Between the trimmed V and J ends, which lost 7 bases and 4 bases, there was a span of 13 bases.

This sequence joins TRBV5-1 and TRBJ2-1, with 12 bases lining up with TRBD2. The germline V gene encodes CDR1 SGHRS and CDR2 YFSETQ. The CDR3 runs to 15 residues. V lost 4 bases to trimming and J lost 12 bases; unmatched junction nucleotides: 11. CDR3 region: CASSGSEASGRAQFF. CDR3 coding DNA: TGCGCCAGCAGCGGCTCGGAGGCTAGCGGGAGGGCGCAGTTCTTC.

This clone was counted a single time. The chain has TRBV29-1 and TRBJ2-1, with no clear D. CDR1 is SQVTM and CDR2 is ANQGSEA in the germline V gene. This CDR3 is built from 13 residues. With 1 base removed from V and 6 bases from J, the gap between germline ends came to 10 bases. The CDR3 sequence: CSVEVRWSNEQFF. The CDR3 region has the DNA TGCAGCGTTGAAGTGAGGTGGAGCAATGAGCAGTTCTTC.

A word on this clone: The sample carries other DNA sequences with the same CDR3. The chain employs TRBV7-9 and TRBJ2-7; the D is unclear. This CDR3 is 14 amino acids long. V gave up 1 base and J gave up 2 bases, with 9 bases separating them. The V gene's germline CDR1 is SEHNR and CDR2 FQNEAQ (reference sequence). DNA for the CDR3: TGTGCCAGCAGCTTAGGACCAGGACCCTACGAGCAGTACTTC. Protein: CASSLGPGPYEQYF.

The J gene is TRBJ2-7, the V gene TRBV4-2, with TRBD2 as a possible D gene (6 bases). Germline lookup yields CDR1 LGHNA and CDR2 YNFKEQ. With 0 bases removed from V and 1 base from J, the gap between germline ends came to 37 bases. This CDR3 contains 24 residues. For the CDR3, the DNA is TGTGCCAGCAGCCAAGATTCCGAATTCTTTTTTTCCCCCCGTTCGGGAGTAGGATCCTACGAGCAGTACTTC. Its translation: CASSQDSEFFFSPRSGVGSYEQYF.

V usage is TRBV19 and J usage is TRBJ2-3, with a weak D call TRBD1 (5 bases). CDR1 LNHDA and CDR2 SQIVND come from the germline V gene (reference sequence). This CDR3 contains 13 residues. Trimming pared 9 bases from V and 0 bases from J, leaving 10 bases between. The CDR3: CASQDRSTDTQYF. The CDR3 DNA follows: TGTGCCAGCCAAGACAGAAGCACAGATACGCAGTATTTT. Supplemented by reference TRBV19 and TRBJ2-3, the full variable domain reads DGGITQSPKYLFRKEGQNVTLSCEQNLNHDAMYWYRQDPGQGLRLIYYSQIVNDFQKGDIAEGYSVSREKKESFPLTVTSAQKNPTAFYLCASQDRSTDTQYFGPGTRLTVL.

The V and J genes are TRBV27 and TRBJ2-1; the match to TRBD1 covers 8 bases. The J segment lost 7 bases and the V segment lost 2 bases, leaving 4 bases of the junction unmatched. Per the germline V gene, CDR1 is MNHEY and CDR2 is SMNVEV (reference sequence). CDR3 length equals 14 residues. This chain's CDR3 is CASSLQRTGNEQFF. As DNA, the CDR3 is TGTGCCAGCAGTTTACAAAGGACAGGGAATGAGCAGTTCTTC.

A word on this clone: Different DNA sequences within this sample yield the same CDR3. CDR3 in amino acids: CASSLGAYEQYF. CDR3 bases: TGCGCCAGCAGCTTGGGTGCCTACGAGCAGTACTTC. The gene calls are TRBV5-1 and TRBJ2-7; D is uncertain. This CDR3 is built from 12 residues. From germline, CDR1 is SGHRS and CDR2 YFSETQ. The V and J ends lost 0 bases and 2 bases respectively, with 3 bases between them.

In its sample, this clone was seen a few times. The rearrangement uses TRBV9 and TRBJ1-5; D remains unclear. CDR3 length: 15 residues. Germline V gene sequence: CDR1 SGDLS, CDR2 YYNGEE. The V end was cut by 0 bases, the J end by 5 bases, with 12 bases between. CDR3 bases: TGTGCCAGCAGCGTAGGTGTAGGGCGGGATCAGCCCCAGCATTTT. It specifies CASSVGVGRDQPQHF.

The rearrangement uses TRBV7-2 and TRBJ2-1; 7 bases map to TRBD1. The CDR3 sequence is 15 residues long. Germline CDR1 SGHTA, CDR2 FQGNSA. J was trimmed by 4 bases and V by 3 bases; bases with no gene match: 6. The CDR3: CASSLARGSYNEQFF. The CDR3 region has the DNA TGTGCCAGCAGCTTGGCCAGGGGGAGTTACAATGAGCAGTTCTTC.

As regards this clone: This CDR3 is also generated by other DNA sequences in the sample. The chain couples TRBV15 to TRBJ2-7, with TRBD1 identical over 7 bases. Germline V gene lookup returns CDR1 LNHNV and CDR2 YYDKDF (reference sequence). The CDR3 spans 14 residues. Losses at the gene ends were 6 bases for V and 1 base for J; bases not matched to a gene: 6. CDR3 region: CATSDRDTSYEQYF. Here the CDR3 DNA reads TGTGCCACCAGTGACAGGGACACATCCTACGAGCAGTACTTC.

The CDR3 sequence is CASSDRAGELFF. The CDR3 bases are TGTGCCAGCAGTGACCGGGCCGGGGAGCTGTTTTTT. The rearrangement links TRBV6-1 to TRBJ2-2; D not certain. Trimming removed 3 bases from V and 6 bases from J, with 5 bases in between. The length of the CDR3 is 12 residues. Germline V gene data show CDR1 as MNHNS and CDR2 as SASEGT.

This clone was picked up one time. The chain links TRBV27 to TRBJ1-1, with a possible D match to TRBD1 (6 bases). The CDR3 has 14 residues. Germline CDR1 and CDR2: MNHEY and SMNVEV (reference sequence). Trimming pared 3 bases from V and 5 bases from J, leaving 13 bases between. In nucleotides, the CDR3 is TGTGCCAGCAGTTTGAGGGGGGTTGCGACTGAAGCTTTCTTT. Translated: CASSLRGVATEAFF.